The clone carrying this T cell receptor (beta chain) was picked up a small number of times. This specimen belongs to a study of blood T cell repertoires in COVID-19. Study information: Acute-phase and convalescent COVID-19 samples originated in the United States, Italy and Spain.

As originally analysed: It was from reference gene primer amplification that nucleated cell counts were estimated. Assay: immunoSEQ multiplex PCR; the TCRdb copy retains only in-frame clones and omits some. V, J and clone size derive from that table, while D and trimming were established from the DNA sequence. This sample has a few hundred thousand clones, with roughly 80% found just once. This CDR3 comprises 15 residues. Looked up from germline, CDR1 is MGHRA and CDR2 is YSYEKL. With 0 bases clipped from V and 2 bases from J, the junction kept 3 bases outside the gene matches. The TCR sequence derives from a man aged 55-75 years who had recovered from COVID-19. The rearrangement joins TRBV4-1 to TRBJ1-2, with 7 bases fitting TRBD1. Sequenced material: peripheral blood. CDR3 protein: CASSQEPGQNYGYTF. DNA of the CDR3: TGCGCCAGCAGCCAAGAGCCGGGACAGAACTATGGCTACACCTTC.